This entry lists 5 T cell receptor beta chains sequenced from one sample in a study of technical replicates of blood from a handful of donors. Some clones are missing from TCRdb's copy, which holds only in-frame ones; the method was immunoSEQ multiplex PCR. Found here are 79,000 or so clones, approximately 96% of them singletons; the top ten hold roughly 0.34%. The sample taken for sequencing was T cells isolated from PBMCs. Every receptor here comes from a human donor in good health.

This chain uses TRBV7-6 with TRBJ2-1; TRBD2 agrees at 8 bases. The J segment lost 1 base and the V segment lost 0 bases, leaving 8 bases of the junction unmatched. The germline gives CDR1 SGHVS, CDR2 FNYEAQ. This CDR3 contains 18 residues. This CDR3 reads CASSLAGTSIISYNEQFF. The DNA for the CDR3 is TGTGCCAGCAGCTTAGCGGGGACTAGTATCATATCCTACAATGAGCAGTTCTTC.

The rearrangement links TRBV19 to TRBJ1-1; D might be TRBD1 (6 bases). CDR3 size: 14 residues. Germline CDR1 is LNHDA and CDR2 is SQIVND (reference sequence). V lost 9 bases and J 1 base, leaving 15 bases between the germline ends. The CDR3 nucleotides are TGTGCCAGCAACCTACAGGGTGGGAACACTGAAGCTTTCTTT. Amino acid sequence: CASNLQGGNTEAFF.

The chain combines TRBV7-2 with TRBJ2-1; 10 bases are a match to TRBD2. Germline values: CDR1 SGHTA, CDR2 FQGNSA. V lost 3 bases to trimming and J lost 3 bases; unmatched junction nucleotides: 5. The CDR3 is 16 amino acids. Here the CDR3 reads CASSFSGRSHYNEQFF. The CDR3 DNA follows: TGTGCCAGCAGCTTTAGCGGGAGGTCACACTACAATGAGCAGTTCTTC. Full variable domain (rest looked up from reference TRBV7-2 and TRBJ2-1): GAGVSQSPSNKVTEKGKDVELRCDPISGHTALYWYRQSLGQGLEFLIYFQGNSAPDKSGLPSDRFSAERTGGSVSTLTIQRTQQEDSAVYLCASSFSGRSHYNEQFFGPGTRLTVL.

The chain uses TRBV30 and TRBJ1-2; D ambiguous. The V end was cut by 4 bases, the J end by 5 bases, with 11 bases between. The germline CDR1 and CDR2 sequences are GTSNPN and SVGIG (reference sequence). The CDR3 totals 12 residues. Here the CDR3 reads CAWTPGGYGYTF. The CDR3 DNA reads as TGTGCCTGGACACCGGGAGGGTATGGCTACACCTTC.

The chain is built from TRBV18 and TRBJ2-7; D remains unclear. CDR3 length: 13 amino acids. Trimming cost V 6 bases and J 4 bases, with 13 bases left between them. Germline CDR1 and CDR2: KGHSH and LQKENI. This CDR3 reads CASSPAATYEQYF. CDR3 bases: TGTGCCAGCTCCCCTGCGGCGACTTACGAGCAGTACTTC. Full variable domain (remainder filled in from reference TRBV18 and TRBJ2-7): NAGVMQNPRHLVRRRGQEARLRCSPMKGHSHVYWYRQLPEEGLKFMVYLQKENIIDESGMPKERFSAEFPKEGPSILRIQQVVRGDSAAYFCASSPAATYEQYFGPGTRLTVT.